The T cell receptor beta chain described here comes from a study of blood T cell repertoires in COVID-19. The CDR3 length is 16 residues. V lost 5 bases to trimming and J lost 1 base; unmatched junction nucleotides: 9. CDR1 and CDR2 from the germline V gene are KGHSH and LQKENI. TCRdb keeps only in-frame clones here, not all; method: immunoSEQ multiplex PCR. The sample has approximately 480,000 clones; around 87% are singletons. The sample was PBMCs or T cells enriched from blood (not recorded which). This chain uses TRBV18 with TRBJ1-1, with 8 bases that match TRBD1. The receptor comes from a woman in her late teens or twenties who had recovered from COVID-19. The CDR3 loop reads CASSWGQAEGNTEAFF. The CDR3 region has the DNA TGTGCCAGCTCATGGGGACAGGCGGAGGGGAACACTGAAGCTTTCTTT.